This T cell receptor beta chain was observed in a study of T cell responses to AZD1222 COVID-19 vaccine. Across the study: Second-dose intervals near 4 or 12 weeks were combined.

General study results and limits: Among those given AZD1222, only 6 or 7 were seropositive at baseline. Repertoires were obtained only post-peak T cell response.

The method was immunoSEQ multiplex PCR; TCRdb's version includes in-frame clones alone and lacks a portion of them. The data show over 75,000 clones, over 75% seen once. Of note for this clone: The antigen remains unidentified.

V shed 6 bases and J shed 3 bases, with 12 bases lying between them. The CDR3 loop spans 14 amino acids. The germline V gene has CDR1 KGHSH and CDR2 LQKENI. The chain has TRBV18 and TRBJ1-5; possibly TRBD1 for D (5 bases). This receptor was taken from an adult in good health. Sequenced here: peripheral blood, sampled on day 0 of AZD1222 vaccination. For the CDR3, the DNA is TGTGCCAGCTCTAGGGGACGGACCAATCAGCCCCAGCATTTT. Its translation is CASSRGRTNQPQHF.